Each of the 2 T cell receptor beta chains below was sequenced from the same sample in a study of T cells in Graves' hyperthyroidism and ophthalmopathy. Amplified TCR beta CDR3 regions came from RNA transcripts. HTBI primers were the set used in a first-round RT-PCR of the TCR CDR3. TCRdb recomputed calls from the multiplex PCR reads with MiXCR, one row per CDR3 protein. The repertoire consists of 550,000 to 800,000 distinct CDR3 sequences, with less than 20% occurring once and the leading ten covering roughly 8%. The material sequenced was blood. These receptors all stem from a man aged 18-30 years with Graves' hyperthyroidism.

The rearrangement joins TRBV2 to TRBJ1-2; the D gene is possibly TRBD1 (5 bases). This CDR3 is built from 14 residues. CDR1 is SNHLY, CDR2 FYNNEI, per germline. Trimming removed 4 bases from V and 3 bases from J, with 12 bases in between. The CDR3 sequence: CASSVPGRDYGYTF. The CDR3 bases are TGTGCCAGCAGTGTCCCGGGGCGTGACTATGGCTACACCTTC. Together with reference TRBV2 and TRBJ1-2, the CDR3 gives the full variable domain: EPEVTQTPSHQVTQMGQEVILRCVPISNHLYFYWYRQILGQKVEFLVSFYNNEISEKSEIFDDQFSVERPDGSNFTLKIRSTKLEDSAMYFCASSVPGRDYGYTFGSGTRLTVV.

This clonotype was seen at least ten times. The gene calls are TRBV28 and TRBJ2-1; a possible D gene is TRBD2 (6 bases). V lost 4 bases and J 0 bases, leaving 22 bases between the germline ends. The CDR3 is 19 amino acids. The germline gives CDR1 MDHEN, CDR2 SYDVKM. The CDR3 sequence: CASSSLTQVAGSSYNEQFF. The DNA of the CDR3 is TGTGCCAGCAGTTCCCTTACCCAGGTGGCGGGGAGCTCCTACAATGAGCAGTTCTTC.